The present TCR beta chain was sequenced within a study of identical twins. Only a few counts were recorded for this clonotype. Its antigen is not identified. V dropped 1 base and J dropped 5 bases, with 11 bases sitting between them. There are 15 residues in the CDR3. Germline loops: CDR1 SGHTA, CDR2 FQGNSA. Overall study results and limits: The same donors were not followed; conclusions instead depended on cross-sectional statistical analysis. Partial confounding of zero-insertion analyses by invariant MAIT and iNKT cells was possible.

Unique molecular identifiers were present on the cDNA, which also gained a universal primer site by template switching. One entry per CDR3 protein, called by TCRdb with MiXCR from the 5' RACE reads. The table lists around 200,000 distinct CDR3 sequences, around 10% of them singletons. This TCR came from a young woman in good health. The genes are TRBV7-2 and TRBJ2-2; D is unresolved. The specimen sequenced was memory (CD45RO+) T cells sorted from blood. The CDR3 nucleotides are TGTGCCAGCAGCTTAGGATCTAGATGGACCGGGGAGCTGTTTTTT. Protein: CASSLGSRWTGELFF.